This T cell receptor (beta chain) was found in a study of shared clonotypes between healthy human individuals. Study-level points and caveats: Generally, naive subsets came out with larger estimated richness than memory subsets. It was expected that sequencing depth would affect clonotype sharing among donors.

Per germline, CDR1 SSHAT and CDR2 FNYEAQ (reference sequence). This CDR3 has 12 residues. Details on this clone: Its antigen is not known. One junction end does not reproduce the germline sequence, and a read error may be involved.

The data were produced by immunoSEQ multiplex PCR, yet TCRdb's version contains in-frame clones alone and is incomplete. The sample includes under 1,100,000 clones, about 75% of them seen just once. Sequenced: memory CD4+ T cells sorted from blood. Noted subset: CD45RA-negative fraction. This chain uses TRBV7-7 with TRBJ2-2, with D perhaps TRBD1 (5 bases). This sequence originates from a young man in good health. In nucleotides, the CDR3 is TGTGCTAGCAGGACAAAAACCGGGGAGCTGTTTTTT. Protein sequence: CASRTKTGELFF. Looking up the rest from reference TRBV7-7 and TRBJ2-2 gives the full variable domain: GAGVSQSPRYKVTKRGQDVTLRCDPISSHATLYWYQQALGQGPEFLTYFNYEAQPDKSGLPSDRFSAERPEGSISTLTIQRTEQRDSAMYRCASRTKTGELFFGEGSRLTVL.